Sequencing of this T cell receptor beta chain was carried out in a study of blood T cells in healthy people across ages. Per sample, a minimum of 6 million PBMCs were isolated. Points from the study as a whole: Leaving the PBMCs unsorted stopped any conclusive comparison of naive versus antigen-experienced cells.

A second PCR, run for about 7 to 11 cycles, used a sample-barcoded 5' primer plus a J-beta primer mix. TCRdb redid the calling of the 5' RACE reads with MiXCR, one entry per CDR3 protein. The data hold more than 650,000 distinct CDR3 sequences, with around a fifth observed a single time. V lost 3 bases, J lost 0 bases, and 9 bases lay in between. Germline loops: CDR1 SNHLY, CDR2 FYNNEI. The CDR3 is made up of 16 amino acids. Comments on this clonotype: Its specificity is not known.

The receptor comes from a man in his 70s in good health. The chain employs TRBV2 and TRBJ2-6, with D perhaps matching TRBD2 (5 bases). Source material: blood. The CDR3 is CASSDSEFSGANVLTF. The CDR3, as DNA: TGTGCCAGCAGTGATAGCGAGTTCTCTGGGGCCAACGTCCTGACTTTC.